This T cell receptor (beta chain) was captured in a study of CD8 T cells in Susac syndrome. The RNA, 0.5 to 1 ug, was put through reverse transcription using random hexamers. TCRdb reprocessed the immunoSEQ multiplex PCR reads via MiXCR and lists one record per CDR3 protein. This sample carries 150,000 to 200,000 distinct CDR3 sequences, 95% to 97% of them seen once, and the ten largest clones take around 0.13%. V was cut by 6 bases and J by 5 bases, with 11 bases left in between. The CDR3 has 12 residues. The germline V gene has CDR1 SQVTM and CDR2 ANQGSEA. The gene calls are TRBV29-1 and TRBJ2-1, with a possible D match to TRBD1 (6 bases). Material: CD4+ T cells from PBMCs. This TCR derives from a human donor with Susac syndrome. This CDR3 is CSVAQGNNEQFF. CDR3 in DNA: TGCAGCGTGGCACAGGGAAACAATGAGCAGTTCTTC.